One T cell receptor (beta chain) is described in this entry. This table comes from immunoSEQ multiplex PCR, and its TCRdb copy is limited to in-frame clones, with some not included. The sample comprises 110,000 to 150,000 clones, roughly four fifths of which are singletons, and 1.6% rests with the top ten. The sample comes from a study of blood T cell repertoires in COVID-19. This CDR3 contains 12 residues. V lost 3 bases and J 8 bases, leaving 8 bases between the germline ends. The TCR was taken from a woman between 18 and 29 years old who had been exposed to COVID-19. V and J are TRBV12-3 or TRBV12-4 and TRBJ2-1, with D uncertain. The specimen was PBMCs or T cells enriched from blood (not recorded which). CDR3 residues: CASSLAVDEQFF. The CDR3 bases are TGTGCCAGCAGTTTGGCGGTCGATGAGCAGTTCTTC.